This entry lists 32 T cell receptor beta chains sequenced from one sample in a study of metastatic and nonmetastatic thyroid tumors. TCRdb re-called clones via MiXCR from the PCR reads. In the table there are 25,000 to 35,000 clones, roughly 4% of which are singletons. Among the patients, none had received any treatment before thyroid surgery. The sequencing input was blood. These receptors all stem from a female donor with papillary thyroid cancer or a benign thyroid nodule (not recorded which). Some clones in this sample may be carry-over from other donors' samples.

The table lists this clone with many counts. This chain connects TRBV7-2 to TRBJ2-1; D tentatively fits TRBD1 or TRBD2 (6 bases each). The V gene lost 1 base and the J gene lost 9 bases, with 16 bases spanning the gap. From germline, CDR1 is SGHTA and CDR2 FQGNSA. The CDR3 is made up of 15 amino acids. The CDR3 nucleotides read TGTGCCAGCAGCTTAGTGGTGGGGGGCACGGGTGAGCAGTTCTTC. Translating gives CASSLVVGGTGEQFF.

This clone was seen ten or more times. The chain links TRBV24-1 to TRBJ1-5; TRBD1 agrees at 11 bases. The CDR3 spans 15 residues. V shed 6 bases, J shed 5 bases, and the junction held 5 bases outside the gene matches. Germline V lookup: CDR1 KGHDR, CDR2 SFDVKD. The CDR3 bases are TGTGCCACCAGTAGGACAGGGGGCTGGGATCAGCCCCAGCATTTT. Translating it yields CATSRTGGWDQPQHF.

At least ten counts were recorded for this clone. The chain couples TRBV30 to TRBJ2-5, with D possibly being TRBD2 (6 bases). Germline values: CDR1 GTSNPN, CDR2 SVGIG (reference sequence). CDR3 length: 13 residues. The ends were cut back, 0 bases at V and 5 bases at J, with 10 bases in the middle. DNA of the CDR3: TGTGCCTGGAGTGTAGCGGGTAGCGAGACCCAGTACTTC. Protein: CAWSVAGSETQYF.

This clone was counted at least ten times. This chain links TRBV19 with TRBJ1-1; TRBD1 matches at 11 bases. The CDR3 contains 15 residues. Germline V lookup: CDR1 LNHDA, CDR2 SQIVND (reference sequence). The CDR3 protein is CGTRGQGAPSVEAFF. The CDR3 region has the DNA TGTGGTACTCGAGGACAGGGGGCTCCGTCCGTTGAAGCTTTCTTT.

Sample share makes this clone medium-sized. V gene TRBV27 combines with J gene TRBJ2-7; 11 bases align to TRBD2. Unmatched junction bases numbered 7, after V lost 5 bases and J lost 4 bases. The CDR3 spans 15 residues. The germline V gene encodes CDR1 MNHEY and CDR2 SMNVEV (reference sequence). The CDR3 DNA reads TGTGCCAGCAGTCAAGGGACTAGCGGTCTTTACGAGCAGTACTTC. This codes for CASSQGTSGLYEQYF.

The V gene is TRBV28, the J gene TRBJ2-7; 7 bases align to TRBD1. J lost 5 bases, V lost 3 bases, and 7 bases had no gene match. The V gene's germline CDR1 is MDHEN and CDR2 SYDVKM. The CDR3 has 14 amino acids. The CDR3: CASSFNRGAHEQYF. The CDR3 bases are TGTGCCAGCAGTTTTAACAGGGGAGCCCACGAGCAGTACTTC.

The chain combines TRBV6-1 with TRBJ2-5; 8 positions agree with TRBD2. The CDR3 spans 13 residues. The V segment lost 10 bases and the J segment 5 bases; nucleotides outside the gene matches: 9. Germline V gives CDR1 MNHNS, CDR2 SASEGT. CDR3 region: CATSGGAGETQYF. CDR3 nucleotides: TGTGCCACCTCCGGGGGGGCCGGGGAGACCCAGTACTTC.

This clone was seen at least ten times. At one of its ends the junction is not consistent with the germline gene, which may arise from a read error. CDR3 in DNA: TGTGCCAGCAGTGAAATTGCTCCGGGTAGCGGATACTATTATTTC. Translation gives CASSEIAPGSGYYYF. V and J are TRBV2 and TRBJ2-1; possible D gene TRBD2, 6 bases. The germline gives CDR1 SNHLY, CDR2 FYNNEI. CDR3 length equals 15 residues.

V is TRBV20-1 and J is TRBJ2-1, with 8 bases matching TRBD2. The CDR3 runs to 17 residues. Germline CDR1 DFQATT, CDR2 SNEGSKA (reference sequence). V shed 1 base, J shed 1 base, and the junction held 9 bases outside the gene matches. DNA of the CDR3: TGCAGTGCTAGAGGGGGTAGCGGGATTTTGTCCTACAATGAGCAGTTCTTC. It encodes CSARGGSGILSYNEQFF.

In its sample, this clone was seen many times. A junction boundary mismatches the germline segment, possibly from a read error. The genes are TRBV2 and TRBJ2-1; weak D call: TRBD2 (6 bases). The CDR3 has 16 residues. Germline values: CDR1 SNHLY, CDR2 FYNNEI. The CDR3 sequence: CANSDGKRVIYNEQFF. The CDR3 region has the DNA TGTGCCAACAGTGATGGGAAGCGGGTAATATACAATGAGCAGTTCTTC.

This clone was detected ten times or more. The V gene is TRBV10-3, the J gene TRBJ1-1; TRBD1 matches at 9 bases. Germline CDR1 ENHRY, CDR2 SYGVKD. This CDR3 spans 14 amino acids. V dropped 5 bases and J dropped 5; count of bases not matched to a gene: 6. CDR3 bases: TGTGCCATCAGTCCCACAGGGGGCAGGACTGAAGCTTTCTTT. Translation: CAISPTGGRTEAFF.

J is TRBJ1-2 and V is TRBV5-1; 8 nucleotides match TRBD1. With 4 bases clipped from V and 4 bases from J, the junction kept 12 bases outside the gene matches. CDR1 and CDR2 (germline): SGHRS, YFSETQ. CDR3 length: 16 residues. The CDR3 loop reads CASSTAPGQEFYGYTF. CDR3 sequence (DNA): TGCGCCAGCAGCACCGCACCGGGACAGGAATTCTATGGCTACACCTTC.

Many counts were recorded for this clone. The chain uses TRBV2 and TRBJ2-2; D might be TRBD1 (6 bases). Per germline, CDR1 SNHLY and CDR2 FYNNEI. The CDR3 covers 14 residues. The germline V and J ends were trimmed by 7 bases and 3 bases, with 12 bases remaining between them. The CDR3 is CASIEGGYTGELFF. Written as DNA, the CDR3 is TGTGCCAGCATCGAAGGGGGATACACCGGGGAGCTGTTTTTT.

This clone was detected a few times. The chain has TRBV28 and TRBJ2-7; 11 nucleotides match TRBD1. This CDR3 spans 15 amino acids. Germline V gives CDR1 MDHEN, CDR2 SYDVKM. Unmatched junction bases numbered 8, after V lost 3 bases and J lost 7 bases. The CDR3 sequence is CASSFIGTGGGEQYF. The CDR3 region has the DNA TGTGCCAGCAGTTTCATTGGGACAGGGGGAGGGGAGCAGTACTTC.

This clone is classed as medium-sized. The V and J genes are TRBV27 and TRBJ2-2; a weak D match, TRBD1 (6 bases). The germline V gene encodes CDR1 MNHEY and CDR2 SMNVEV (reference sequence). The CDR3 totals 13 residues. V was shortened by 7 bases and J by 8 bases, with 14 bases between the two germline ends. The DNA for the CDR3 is TGTGCCAGCATGGGGGCCAGCAGGGGGGAGCTGTTTTTT. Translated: CASMGASRGELFF.

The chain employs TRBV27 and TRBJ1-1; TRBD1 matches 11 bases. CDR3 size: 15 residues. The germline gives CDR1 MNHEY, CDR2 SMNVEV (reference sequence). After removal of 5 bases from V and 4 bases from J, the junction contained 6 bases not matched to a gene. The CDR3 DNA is TGTGCCAGCAGTGTCGGACAGGGGGCGGGCACTGAAGCTTTCTTT. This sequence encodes CASSVGQGAGTEAFF.

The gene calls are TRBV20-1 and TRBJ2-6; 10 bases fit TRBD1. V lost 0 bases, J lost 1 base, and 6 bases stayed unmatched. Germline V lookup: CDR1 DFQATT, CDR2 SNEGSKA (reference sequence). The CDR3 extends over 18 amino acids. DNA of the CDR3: TGCAGTGCTAGAGATCGGGGGACAGGGGCGTCTGGGGCCAACGTCCTGACTTTC. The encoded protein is CSARDRGTGASGANVLTF.

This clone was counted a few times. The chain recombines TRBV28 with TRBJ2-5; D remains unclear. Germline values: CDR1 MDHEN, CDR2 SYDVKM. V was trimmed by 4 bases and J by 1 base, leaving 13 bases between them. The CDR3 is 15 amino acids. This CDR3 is CASSSIGLVQETQYF. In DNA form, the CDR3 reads TGTGCCAGCAGTTCCATCGGGCTGGTCCAAGAGACCCAGTACTTC.

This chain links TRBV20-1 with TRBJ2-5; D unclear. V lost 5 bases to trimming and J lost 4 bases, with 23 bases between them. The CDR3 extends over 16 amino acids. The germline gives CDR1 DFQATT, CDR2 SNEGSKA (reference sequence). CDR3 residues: CSAPPLQLGYRETQYF. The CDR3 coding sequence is TGCAGTGCTCCTCCCCTTCAGTTGGGGTACCGAGAGACCCAGTACTTC.

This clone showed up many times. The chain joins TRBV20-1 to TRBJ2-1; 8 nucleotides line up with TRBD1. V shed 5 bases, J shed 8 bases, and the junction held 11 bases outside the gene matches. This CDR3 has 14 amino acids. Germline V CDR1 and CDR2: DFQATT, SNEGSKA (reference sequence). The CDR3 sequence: CSAAARTGSYEQFF. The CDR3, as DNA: TGCAGTGCTGCAGCGAGGACAGGGTCTTATGAGCAGTTCTTC.

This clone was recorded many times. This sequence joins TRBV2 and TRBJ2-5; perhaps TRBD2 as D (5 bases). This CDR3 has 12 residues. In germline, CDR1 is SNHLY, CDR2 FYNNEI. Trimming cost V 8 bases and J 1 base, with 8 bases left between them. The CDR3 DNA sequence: TGTGCCAGCGGACTTGTCCAAGAGACCCAGTACTTC. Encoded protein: CASGLVQETQYF.

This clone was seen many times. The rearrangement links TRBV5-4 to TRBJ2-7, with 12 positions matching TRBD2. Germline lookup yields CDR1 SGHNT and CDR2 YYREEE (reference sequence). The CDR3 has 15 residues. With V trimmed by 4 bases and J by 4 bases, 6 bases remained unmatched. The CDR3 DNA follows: TGTGCCAGCAGCCAAGGACTAGCGGGGAATTACGAGCAGTACTTC. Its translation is CASSQGLAGNYEQYF.

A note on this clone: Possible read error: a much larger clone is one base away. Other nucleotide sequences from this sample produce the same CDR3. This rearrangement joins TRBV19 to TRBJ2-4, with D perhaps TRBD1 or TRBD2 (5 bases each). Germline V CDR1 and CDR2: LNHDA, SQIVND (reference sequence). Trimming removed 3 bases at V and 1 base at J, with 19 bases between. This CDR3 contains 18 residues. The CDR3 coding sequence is TGTGCCAGTAGTATTGAGGGGAGAGGTCCAGGGGCCAAAAACATTCAGTACTTC. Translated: CASSIEGRGPGAKNIQYF.

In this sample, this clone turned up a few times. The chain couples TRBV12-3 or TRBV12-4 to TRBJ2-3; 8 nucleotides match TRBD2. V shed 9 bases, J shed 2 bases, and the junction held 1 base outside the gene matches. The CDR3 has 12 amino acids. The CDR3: CASSGNTDTQYF. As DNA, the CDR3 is TGTGCCAGTAGCGGGAACACAGATACGCAGTATTTT.

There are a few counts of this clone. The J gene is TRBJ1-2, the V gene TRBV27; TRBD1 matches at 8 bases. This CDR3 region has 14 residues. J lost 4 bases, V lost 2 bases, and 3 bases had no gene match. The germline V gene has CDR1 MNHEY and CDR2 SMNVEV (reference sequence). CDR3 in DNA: TGTGCCAGCAGTTTACGACAGGGGCCCTATGGCTACACCTTC. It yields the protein CASSLRQGPYGYTF.

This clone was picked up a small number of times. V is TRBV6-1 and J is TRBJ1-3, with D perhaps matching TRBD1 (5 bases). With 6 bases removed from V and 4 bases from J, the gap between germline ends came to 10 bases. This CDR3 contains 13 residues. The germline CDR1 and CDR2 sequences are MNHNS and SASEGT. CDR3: CASRRGYGNTIYF. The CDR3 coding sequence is TGTGCCAGCAGACGGGGGTACGGAAACACCATATATTTT.

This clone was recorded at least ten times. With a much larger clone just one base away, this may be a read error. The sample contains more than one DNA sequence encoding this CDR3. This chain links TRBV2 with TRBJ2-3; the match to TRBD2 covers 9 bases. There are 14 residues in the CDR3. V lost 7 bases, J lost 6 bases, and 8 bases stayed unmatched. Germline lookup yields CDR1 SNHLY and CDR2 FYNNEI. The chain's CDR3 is CASKGTSNTDTQYF. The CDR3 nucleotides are TGTGCCAGCAAAGGGACTAGCAACACGGATACGCAGTATTTT.

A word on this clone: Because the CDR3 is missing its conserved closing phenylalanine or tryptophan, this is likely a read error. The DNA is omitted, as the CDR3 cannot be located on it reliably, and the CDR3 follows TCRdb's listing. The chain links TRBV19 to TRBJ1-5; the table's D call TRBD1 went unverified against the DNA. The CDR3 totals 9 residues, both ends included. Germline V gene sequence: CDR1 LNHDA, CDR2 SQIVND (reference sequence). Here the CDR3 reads CASSPHGQR.

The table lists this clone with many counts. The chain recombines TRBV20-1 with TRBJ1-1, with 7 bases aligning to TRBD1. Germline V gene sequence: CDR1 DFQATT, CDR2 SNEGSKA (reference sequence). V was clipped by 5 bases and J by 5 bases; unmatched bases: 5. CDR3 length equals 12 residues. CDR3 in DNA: TGCAGTGCTGAAAGCAGGGGGACTGAAGCTTTCTTT. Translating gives CSAESRGTEAFF.

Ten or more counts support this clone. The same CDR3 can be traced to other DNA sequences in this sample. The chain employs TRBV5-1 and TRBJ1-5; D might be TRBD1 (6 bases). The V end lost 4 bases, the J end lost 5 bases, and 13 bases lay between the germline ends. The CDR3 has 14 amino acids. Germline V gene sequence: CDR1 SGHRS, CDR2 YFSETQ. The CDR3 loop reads CASSPGGGDQPQHF. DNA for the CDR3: TGCGCCAGCAGCCCTGGAGGGGGTGATCAGCCCCAGCATTTT.

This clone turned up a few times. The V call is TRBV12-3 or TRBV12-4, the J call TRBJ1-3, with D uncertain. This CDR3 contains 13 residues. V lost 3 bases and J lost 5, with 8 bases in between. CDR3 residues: CASSFDKRNTIYF. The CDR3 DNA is TGTGCCAGCAGTTTTGACAAACGAAACACCATATATTTT.

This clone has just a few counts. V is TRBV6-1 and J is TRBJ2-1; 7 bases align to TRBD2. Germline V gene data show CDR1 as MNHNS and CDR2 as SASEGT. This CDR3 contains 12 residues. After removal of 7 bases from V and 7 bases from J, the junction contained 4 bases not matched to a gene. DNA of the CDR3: TGTGCCAGCATGCGGGAGATAAATGAGCAGTTCTTC. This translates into CASMREINEQFF.